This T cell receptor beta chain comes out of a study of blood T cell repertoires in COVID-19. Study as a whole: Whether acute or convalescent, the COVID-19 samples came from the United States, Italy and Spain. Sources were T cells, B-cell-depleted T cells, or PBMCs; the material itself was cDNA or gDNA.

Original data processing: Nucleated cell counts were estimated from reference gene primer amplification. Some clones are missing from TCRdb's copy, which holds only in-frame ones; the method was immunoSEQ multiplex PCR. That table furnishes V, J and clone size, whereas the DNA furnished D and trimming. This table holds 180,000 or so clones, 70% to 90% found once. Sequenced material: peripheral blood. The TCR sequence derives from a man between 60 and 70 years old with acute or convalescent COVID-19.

This CDR3 reads CASSLGPFSGRSSYEQYF. In DNA, the CDR3 is TGCGCCAGCAGCTTGGGGCCTTTCTCTGGGAGGTCATCCTACGAGCAGTACTTC. The chain links TRBV5-1 to TRBJ2-7, with D maybe TRBD2 (6 bases). The CDR3 length is 18 residues. Per the germline V gene, CDR1 is SGHRS and CDR2 is YFSETQ. The V end was cut by 0 bases, the J end by 1 base, with 20 bases between.